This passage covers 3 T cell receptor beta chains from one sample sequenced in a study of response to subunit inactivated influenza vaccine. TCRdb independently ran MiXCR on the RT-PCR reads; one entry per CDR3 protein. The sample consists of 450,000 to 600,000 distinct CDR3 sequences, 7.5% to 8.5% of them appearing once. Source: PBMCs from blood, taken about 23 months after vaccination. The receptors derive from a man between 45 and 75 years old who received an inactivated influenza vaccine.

The CDR3 sequence: CASSLLTSGYPDTQYF. The CDR3 DNA sequence: TGTGCCAGCAGCCTGCTGACTAGCGGCTATCCAGATACGCAGTATTTT. V and J are TRBV7-8 and TRBJ2-3; 9 nucleotides agree with TRBD2. CDR1 and CDR2 from the germline V gene are SGHVS and FQNEAQ. With 5 bases clipped from V and 4 bases from J, the junction kept 10 bases outside the gene matches. CDR3 length: 16 amino acids.

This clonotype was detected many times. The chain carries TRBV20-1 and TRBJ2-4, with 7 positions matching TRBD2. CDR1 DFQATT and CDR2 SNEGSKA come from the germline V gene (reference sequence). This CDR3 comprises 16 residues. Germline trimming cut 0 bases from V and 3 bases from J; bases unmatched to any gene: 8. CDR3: CSARDLRASGKNIQYF. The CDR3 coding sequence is TGCAGTGCTAGAGATCTACGGGCTAGCGGCAAAAACATTCAGTACTTC.

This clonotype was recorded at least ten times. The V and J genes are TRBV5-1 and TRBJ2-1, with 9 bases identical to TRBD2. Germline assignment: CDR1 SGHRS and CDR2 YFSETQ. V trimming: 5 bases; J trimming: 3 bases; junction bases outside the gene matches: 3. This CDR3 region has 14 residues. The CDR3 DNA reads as TGCGCCAGCAGAGGGACTAGCAGCTACAATGAGCAGTTCTTC. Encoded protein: CASRGTSSYNEQFF.